This section outlines one TCR beta chain sequence together with its context. This specimen comes from a study of T cell changes during pregnancy in multiple sclerosis. Profiling relied on immunoSEQ multiplex PCR, and the TCRdb table lists in-frame clones only, not all of them. Of about 72,000 clones in the sample, about nine tenths were seen once. The material sequenced was peripheral blood, taken in the third trimester of pregnancy. The clonotype comes from a female donor in good health, enrolled as a control in a pregnancy study.

CDR3 in amino acids: CAWSGSEVHQPQHF. The CDR3 DNA sequence: TGTGCCTGGAGTGGGAGTGAAGTACATCAGCCCCAGCATTTT. The chain employs TRBV30 and TRBJ1-5; D is undetermined. V dropped 1 base and J dropped 5 bases, with 12 bases sitting between them. CDR1 GTSNPN and CDR2 SVGIG come from the germline V gene (reference sequence). The CDR3 length is 14 residues.